A single sample is the source of the 2 T cell receptor beta chains below, sequenced in a study of PD-L1 blockade in urothelial cancer. Repertoires were generated with immunoSEQ multiplex PCR, while TCRdb's copy carries only in-frame clones and drops some. Here the sample spans about 95,000 clones, around 90% being singletons. Time point: pretreatment peripheral blood. The sequences come from PBMCs, collected around atezolizumab (anti-PD-L1) treatment. The receptors shown here come from a man aged 55 to 70 with urothelial cancer.

This clone was seen once. V gene TRBV12-2 combines with J gene TRBJ2-7; the table's D call, TRBD1, has no DNA check behind it. TRBV12-2 is termed a pseudogene. The length of the CDR3 is 14 residues. CDR3 DNA sequence: TGTGCAAGTCGCGGCGCGGACAGGGCCTACGAGCAGTACTTC. Translating it yields CASRGADRAYEQYF.

This sequence joins TRBV7-9 and TRBJ2-7, with TRBD2 as a possible D gene (5 bases). Trimming pared 3 bases from V and 4 bases from J, leaving 7 bases between. This CDR3 contains 12 residues. In germline, CDR1 is SEHNR, CDR2 FQNEAQ (reference sequence). Here the CDR3 DNA reads TGTGCCAGCAGCTTCCGGGGTTACGAGCAGTACTTC. Translated, it gives CASSFRGYEQYF.